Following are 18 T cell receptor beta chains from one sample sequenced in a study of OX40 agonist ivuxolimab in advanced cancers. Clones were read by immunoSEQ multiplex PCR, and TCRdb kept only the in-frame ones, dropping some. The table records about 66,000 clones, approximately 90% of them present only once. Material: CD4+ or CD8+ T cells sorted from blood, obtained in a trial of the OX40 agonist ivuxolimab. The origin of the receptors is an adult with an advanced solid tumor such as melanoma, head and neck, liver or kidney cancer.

The CDR3 bases are TGTGCCAGCTCTCCAAATGCCTACGAGCAGTACTTC. Amino acid sequence: CASSPNAYEQYF. The genes are TRBV18 and TRBJ2-7, with D uncertain. The CDR3 spans 12 residues. Germline V lookup: CDR1 KGHSH, CDR2 LQKENI. V was pared by 6 bases and J by 2 bases, with 8 bases between.

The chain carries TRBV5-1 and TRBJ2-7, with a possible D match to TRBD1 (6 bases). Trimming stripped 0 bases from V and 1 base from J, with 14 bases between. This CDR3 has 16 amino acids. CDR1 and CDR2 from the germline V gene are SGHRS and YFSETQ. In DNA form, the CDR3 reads TGCGCCAGCAGCTTGGGGCCAGGGGCTGGTTCCTACGAGCAGTACTTC. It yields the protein CASSLGPGAGSYEQYF.

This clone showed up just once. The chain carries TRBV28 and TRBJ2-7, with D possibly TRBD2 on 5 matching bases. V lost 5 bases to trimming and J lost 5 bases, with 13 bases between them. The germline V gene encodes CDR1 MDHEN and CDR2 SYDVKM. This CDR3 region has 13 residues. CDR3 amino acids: CASSTPGRDEQYF. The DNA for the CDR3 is TGTGCCAGCAGTACCCCGGGGAGAGACGAGCAGTACTTC.

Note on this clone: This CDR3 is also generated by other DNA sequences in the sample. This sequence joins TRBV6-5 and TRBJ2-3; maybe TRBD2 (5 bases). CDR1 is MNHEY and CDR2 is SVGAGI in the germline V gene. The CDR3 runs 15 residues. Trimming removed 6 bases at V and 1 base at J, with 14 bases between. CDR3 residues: CASRLGLGRTDTQYF. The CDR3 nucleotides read TGTGCCAGCAGGCTCGGACTGGGCCGCACAGATACGCAGTATTTT.

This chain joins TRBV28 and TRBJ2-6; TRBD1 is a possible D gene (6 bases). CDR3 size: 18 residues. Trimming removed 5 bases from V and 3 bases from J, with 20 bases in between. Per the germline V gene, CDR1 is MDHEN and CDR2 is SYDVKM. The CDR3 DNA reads TGTGCCAGCAGTCCTACAGGGATCTACTTGCTTGGGGCCAACGTCCTGACTTTC. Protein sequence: CASSPTGIYLLGANVLTF.

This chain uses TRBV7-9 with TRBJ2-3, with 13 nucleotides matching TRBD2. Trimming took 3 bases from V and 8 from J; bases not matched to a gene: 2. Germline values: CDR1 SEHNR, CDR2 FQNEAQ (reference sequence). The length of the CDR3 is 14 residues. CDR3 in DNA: TGTGCCAGCAGCTTCGGACTAGCGGGAGTTACGCAGTATTTT. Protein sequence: CASSFGLAGVTQYF.

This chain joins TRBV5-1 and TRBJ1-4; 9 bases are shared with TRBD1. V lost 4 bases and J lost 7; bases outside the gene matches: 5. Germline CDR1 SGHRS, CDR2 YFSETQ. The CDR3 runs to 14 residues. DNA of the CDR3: TGCGCCAGCAGCGCGAGGGGACAGGGTGAAAAACTGTTTTTT. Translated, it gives CASSARGQGEKLFF.

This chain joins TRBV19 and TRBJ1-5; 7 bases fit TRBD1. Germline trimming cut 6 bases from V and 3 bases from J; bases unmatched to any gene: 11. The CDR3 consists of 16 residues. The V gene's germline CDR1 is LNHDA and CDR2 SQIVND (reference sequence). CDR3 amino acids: CASSKRRDSANQPQHF. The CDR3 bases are TGTGCCAGTAGCAAAAGACGGGACAGTGCCAATCAGCCCCAGCATTTT. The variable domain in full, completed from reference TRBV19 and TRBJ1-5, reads DGGITQSPKYLFRKEGQNVTLSCEQNLNHDAMYWYRQDPGQGLRLIYYSQIVNDFQKGDIAEGYSVSREKKESFPLTVTSAQKNPTAFYLCASSKRRDSANQPQHFGDGTRLSIL.

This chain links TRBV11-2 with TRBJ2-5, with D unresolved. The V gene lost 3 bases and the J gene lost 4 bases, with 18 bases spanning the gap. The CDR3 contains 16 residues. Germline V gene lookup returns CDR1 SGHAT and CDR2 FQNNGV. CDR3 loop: CASSLPVARLGETQYF. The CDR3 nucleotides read TGTGCCAGCAGCTTGCCTGTGGCTCGCCTAGGAGAGACCCAGTACTTC.

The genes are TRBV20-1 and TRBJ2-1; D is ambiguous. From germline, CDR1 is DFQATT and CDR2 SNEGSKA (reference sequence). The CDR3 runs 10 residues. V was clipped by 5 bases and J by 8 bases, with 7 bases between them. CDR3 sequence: CSAAADEQFF. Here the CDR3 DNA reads TGCAGTGCTGCGGCGGATGAGCAGTTCTTC.

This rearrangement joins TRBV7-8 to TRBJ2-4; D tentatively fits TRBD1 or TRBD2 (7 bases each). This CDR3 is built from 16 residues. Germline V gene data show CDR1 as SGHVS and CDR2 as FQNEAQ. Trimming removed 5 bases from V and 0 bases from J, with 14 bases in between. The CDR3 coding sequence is TGTGCCAGCAGCCAGCGGGACAGCATAGCCAAAAACATTCAGTACTTC. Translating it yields CASSQRDSIAKNIQYF.

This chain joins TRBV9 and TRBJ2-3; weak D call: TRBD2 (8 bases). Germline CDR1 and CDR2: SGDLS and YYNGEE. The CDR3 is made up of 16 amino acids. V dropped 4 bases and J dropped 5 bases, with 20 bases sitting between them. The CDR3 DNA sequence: TGTGCCAGCAGCCCAGGGGGGCGGGAGGCGGGAGATACGCAGTATTTT. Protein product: CASSPGGREAGDTQYF.

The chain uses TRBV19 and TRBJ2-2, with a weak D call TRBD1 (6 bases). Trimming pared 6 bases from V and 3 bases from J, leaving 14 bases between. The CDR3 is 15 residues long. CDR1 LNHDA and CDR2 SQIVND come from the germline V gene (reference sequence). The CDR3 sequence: CASSLGAGDTGELFF. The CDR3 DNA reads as TGTGCCAGTAGCCTCGGGGCAGGGGACACCGGGGAGCTGTTTTTT.

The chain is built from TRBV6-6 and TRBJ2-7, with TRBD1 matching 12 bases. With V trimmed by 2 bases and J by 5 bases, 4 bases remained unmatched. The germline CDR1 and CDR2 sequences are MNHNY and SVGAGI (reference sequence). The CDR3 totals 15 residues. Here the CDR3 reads CASSYPGQGADEQYF. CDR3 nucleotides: TGTGCCAGCAGTTACCCGGGACAGGGGGCCGACGAGCAGTACTTC.

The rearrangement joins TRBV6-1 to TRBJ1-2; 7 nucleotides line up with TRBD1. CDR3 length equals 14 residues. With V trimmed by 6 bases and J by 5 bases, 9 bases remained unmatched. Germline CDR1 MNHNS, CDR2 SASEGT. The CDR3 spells CASRAGGNWYGYTF. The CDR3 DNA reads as TGTGCCAGCAGGGCAGGGGGAAATTGGTATGGCTACACCTTC.

The CDR3 sequence: CATKRETANTGELFF. The CDR3 DNA sequence: TGTGCCACCAAGCGGGAGACGGCGAACACCGGGGAGCTGTTTTTT. The rearrangement uses TRBV15 and TRBJ2-2, with 8 bases that match TRBD2. The V gene end was trimmed by 7 bases and the J gene end by 0 bases; junction bases not matched to a gene: 4. Germline CDR1 is LNHNV and CDR2 is YYDKDF (reference sequence). This CDR3 has 15 amino acids.

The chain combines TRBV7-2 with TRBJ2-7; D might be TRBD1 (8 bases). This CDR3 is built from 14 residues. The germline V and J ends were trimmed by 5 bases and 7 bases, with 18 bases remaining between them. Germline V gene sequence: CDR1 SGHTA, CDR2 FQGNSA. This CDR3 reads CASSPTGGVWEQYF. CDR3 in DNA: TGTGCCAGCAGCCCTACAGGGGGGGTCTGGGAGCAGTACTTC.

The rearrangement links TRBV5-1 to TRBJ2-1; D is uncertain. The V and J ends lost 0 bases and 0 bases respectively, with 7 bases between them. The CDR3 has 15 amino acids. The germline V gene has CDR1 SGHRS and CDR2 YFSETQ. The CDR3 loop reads CASSLEHGSYNEQFF. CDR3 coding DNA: TGCGCCAGCAGCTTGGAACACGGCTCCTACAATGAGCAGTTCTTC.